The present T cell receptor (beta chain) was sequenced within a study of blood T cell repertoires in COVID-19. The overall study: Donors in the United States, Italy and Spain gave samples during acute or convalescent COVID-19. From T cells, B-cell-depleted T cells, or PBMCs came the material, which was cDNA or gDNA.

Seattle cases were enrolled at active infection and followed longitudinally. Sequencing was performed with immunoSEQ multiplex PCR; in TCRdb, only in-frame clones are kept and a portion is missing. The data show 300,000 to 450,000 clones, with about 89% seen just once and 3% held by the top ten. Germline loops: CDR1 MNHEY, CDR2 SVGEGT. V was cut by 7 bases and J by 3 bases, with 12 bases left in between. The CDR3 is 14 amino acids. The sequence was obtained from a woman in her twenties or thirties with COVID-19, enrolled during active disease. The chain carries TRBV6-2 or TRBV6-3 and TRBJ2-2, with unresolved D. The specimen was peripheral blood. CDR3 region: CASNPTEYTGELFF. The CDR3 bases are TGTGCCAGCAACCCTACCGAGTACACCGGGGAGCTGTTTTTT.